This T cell receptor beta chain was captured in a study of persistence of HIV-infected CD4 T cells (dated by TCRdb to about 2020). Regarding the study in general: CMV- and HIV-1 Gag-responding CD4+ T cells were isolated from ART-treated individuals so that antigen-driven clonal expansion of HIV-1-infected cells could be examined. Suppressive ART had been received by participants for a median of about eight years. Peripheral blood samples of up to roughly 200 mL were obtained at multiple time points, with the exception of two participants, for whom leukapheresis was performed at a single time point. Proviral sequencing was used to assess clonality among infected cells, whereas TCRbeta sequencing gauged the clonality of all cells within each sorted population. In the cross-participant TCR cluster analysis, fewer than 10 participants were included for CMV and roughly seven participants were included for Gag. Study-wide findings and limitations: TCRbeta richness in CMV- and Gag-responding cells was significantly lower than in anti-CD3/anti-CD28-responding cells; CMV-responding cells had higher oligoclonality than CD3/CD28-stimulated and Gag-responding cells. Within the same sorted populations, how oligoclonal the TCRs were correlated with how oligoclonal the proviruses were. Degenerate expanded CDR3beta sequences were enriched in antigen-responding cells, suggesting convergent selection of CD4+ responses to CMV and Gag. Restriction of bulk TCR analyses to the rare CMV-responding cells that actually carried HIV-1 proviruses was not possible. Only a small number of individuals took part in the study, and only a limited range of antigens was tested.

The immunoSEQ hsTCRB assay version 4 in survey mode was used to sequence TCRbeta repertoires from genomic DNA. For TCRbeta sequencing, genomic DNA was diluted to around 10 ng/uL, with up to about 1 ug used per sample. The source study handled its data this way. Analysis of the TCRbeta data was done in ImmunoSeq Analyzer 3.0, and diversity was computed on productive nucleotide rearrangements. Lower-bound TCR diversity was estimated with the improved Chao index, and clonality with the Gini coefficient using the Immunarch R package. Different nucleotide rearrangements encoding the same CDR3beta amino acid sequence were counted as distinct clonotypes. Differential abundance analysis found TCRbeta sequences that were significantly enriched in antigen-responding cells compared with anti-CD3/anti-CD28-activated cells. Using predicted peptide-MHC specificity as the basis, GLIPH2 grouped TCRs into clusters, both for each participant individually and for the merged data sets that combined participants. Drawn from immuneACCESS, this table holds only the in-frame rearrangements with V and J called that TCRdb kept. Clones are partly lost; checked studies trace under half to an unresolved V gene and leave the rest unexplained. Clone size and the V and J calls come from that table; the DNA yielded D and trimming. For this sample there are fewer than 40,000 clones; roughly four fifths appear just once. Of the sample, 0.8% to 0.9% is held by the ten largest clones.

Sample treatment or condition, as interpreted from the label and publication: suppressive antiretroviral therapy. Lysates of CMV-infected fibroblasts were used at 9 to 10 ug/mL for cell stimulation. Memory CD4+ T cells that did not respond, being CD40L-negative, CD69-negative and CD45RO-high, were sorted as memory populations depleted of antigen-responding cells. HIV-1-infected adults in whom suppressive ART had been started during chronic infection were enrolled as participants. Plasma HIV-1 RNA had been undetectable (below 50 copies/mL) in participants for at least 4 years. To be included, a participant needed positive CMV serology and a CD4+ T cell count above 400 cells/uL. Before stimulation, PBMCs were isolated using density centrifugation and then depleted of CD8+ T cells. CD8-depleted PBMCs were stimulated for about 19 hours with anti-CD28/CD49d costimulation, CD40-blocking antibody and enfuvirtide to prevent new infections. Cells were sorted on a Beckman Coulter MoFlo Legacy or XDP sorter, with propidium iodide excluding dead cells. The QIAamp DNA Mini Kit was used for genomic DNA extraction from samples above one million cells, and the Quick-DNA Microprep Kit was used otherwise.

The CDR3 goes from the cysteine to the phenylalanine over 17 residues. The DNA shown is the 51-base CDR3, in frame from base 1. V was cut back by 4 bases and J by 1 base, leaving a gap of 19 bases between them. CDR1 and CDR2 were assigned from the germline V gene as SGHTA and FQGNSA. As for this clone: Its cognate antigen has yet to be identified. No much larger clonotype is one base removed from it; base qualities were not supplied. This CDR3 is also generated by other DNA sequences in the sample.

The input for sequencing was CD4+ T cells sorted from PBMCs after roughly 20-hour stimulation, taken from a patient who received antiretroviral therapy. In the paper's terms, the cell subset or site label means: CD40L-CD69- CD45RO-high memory CD4 T cells not responding to CMV lysate. The TCR sequence derives from an adult man with HIV who was CMV-seropositive. The chain was built from TRBV7-2 and TRBJ1-1; the D gene identity is not certain. The CDR3 is CASSSILDSRENTEAFF. The DNA sequence is TGTGCCAGCAGCTCTATTTTGGATAGTCGAGAGAACACTGAAGCTTTCTTT.